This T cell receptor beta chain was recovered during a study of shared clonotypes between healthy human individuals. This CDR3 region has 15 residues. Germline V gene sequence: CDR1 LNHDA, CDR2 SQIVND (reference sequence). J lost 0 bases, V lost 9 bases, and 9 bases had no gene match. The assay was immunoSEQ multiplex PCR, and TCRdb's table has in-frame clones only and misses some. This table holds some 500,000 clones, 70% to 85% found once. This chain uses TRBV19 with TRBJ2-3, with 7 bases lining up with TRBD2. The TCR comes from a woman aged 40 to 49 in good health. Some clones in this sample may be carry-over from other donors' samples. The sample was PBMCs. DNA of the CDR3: TGTGCCAGCCTACCTAGCGGAACTAGCACAGATACGCAGTATTTT. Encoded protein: CASLPSGTSTDTQYF. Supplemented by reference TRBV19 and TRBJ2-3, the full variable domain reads DGGITQSPKYLFRKEGQNVTLSCEQNLNHDAMYWYRQDPGQGLRLIYYSQIVNDFQKGDIAEGYSVSREKKESFPLTVTSAQKNPTAFYLCASLPSGTSTDTQYFGPGTRLTVL.